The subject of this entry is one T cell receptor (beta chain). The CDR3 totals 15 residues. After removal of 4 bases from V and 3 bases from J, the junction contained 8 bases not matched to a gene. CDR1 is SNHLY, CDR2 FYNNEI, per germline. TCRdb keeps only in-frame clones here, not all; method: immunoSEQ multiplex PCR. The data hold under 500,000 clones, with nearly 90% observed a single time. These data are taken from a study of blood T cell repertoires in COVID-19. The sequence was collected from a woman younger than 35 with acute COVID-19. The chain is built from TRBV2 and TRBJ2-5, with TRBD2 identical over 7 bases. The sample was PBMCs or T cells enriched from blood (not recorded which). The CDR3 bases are TGTGCCAGCAGTGTCCGCCGACTAGCTGAAGAGACCCAGTACTTC. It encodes CASSVRRLAEETQYF.